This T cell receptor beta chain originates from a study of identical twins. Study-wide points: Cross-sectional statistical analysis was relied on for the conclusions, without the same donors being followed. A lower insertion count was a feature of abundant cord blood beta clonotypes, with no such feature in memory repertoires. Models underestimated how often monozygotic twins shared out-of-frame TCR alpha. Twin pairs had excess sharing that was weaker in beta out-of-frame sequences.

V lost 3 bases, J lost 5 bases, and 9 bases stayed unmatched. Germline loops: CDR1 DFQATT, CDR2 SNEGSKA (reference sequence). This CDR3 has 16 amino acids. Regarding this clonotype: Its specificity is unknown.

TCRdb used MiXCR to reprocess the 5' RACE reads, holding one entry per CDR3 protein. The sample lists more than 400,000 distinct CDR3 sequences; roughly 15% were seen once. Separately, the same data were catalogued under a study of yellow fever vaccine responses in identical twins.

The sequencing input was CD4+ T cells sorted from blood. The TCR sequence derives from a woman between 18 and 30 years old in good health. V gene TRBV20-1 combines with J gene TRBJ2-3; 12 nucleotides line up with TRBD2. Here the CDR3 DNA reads TGCAGTGCTAGCTCACTAGCGGGAGGCGTTATAGATACGCAGTATTTT. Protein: CSASSLAGGVIDTQYF.